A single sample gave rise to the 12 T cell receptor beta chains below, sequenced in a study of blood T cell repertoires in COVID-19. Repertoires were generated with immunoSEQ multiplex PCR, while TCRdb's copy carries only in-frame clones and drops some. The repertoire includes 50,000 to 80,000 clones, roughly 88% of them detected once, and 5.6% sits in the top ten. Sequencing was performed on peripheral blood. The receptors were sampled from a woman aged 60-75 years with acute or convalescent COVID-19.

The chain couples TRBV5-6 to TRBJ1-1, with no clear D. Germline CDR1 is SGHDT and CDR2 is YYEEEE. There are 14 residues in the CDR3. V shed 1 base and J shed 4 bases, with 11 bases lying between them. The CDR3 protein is CASSLMGLGTEAFF. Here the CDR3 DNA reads TGTGCCAGCAGCTTGATGGGCCTTGGCACTGAAGCTTTCTTT.

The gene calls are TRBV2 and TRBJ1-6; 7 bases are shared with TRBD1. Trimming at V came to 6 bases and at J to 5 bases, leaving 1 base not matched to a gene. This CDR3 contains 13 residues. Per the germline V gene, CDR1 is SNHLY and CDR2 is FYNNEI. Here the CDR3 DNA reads TGTGCCAGCAGCGGACAGGATAATTCACCCCTCCACTTT. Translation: CASSGQDNSPLHF.

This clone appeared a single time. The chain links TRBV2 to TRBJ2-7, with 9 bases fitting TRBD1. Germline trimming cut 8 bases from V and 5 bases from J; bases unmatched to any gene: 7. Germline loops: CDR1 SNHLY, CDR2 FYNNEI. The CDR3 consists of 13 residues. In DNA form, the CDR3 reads TGTGCCAGCGCGGGACAGGGATACCACGAGCAGTACTTC. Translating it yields CASAGQGYHEQYF.

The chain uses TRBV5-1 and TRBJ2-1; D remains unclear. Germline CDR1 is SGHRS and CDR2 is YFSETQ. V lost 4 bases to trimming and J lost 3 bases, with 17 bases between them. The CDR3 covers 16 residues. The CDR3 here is CASSGPPRVGYNEQFF. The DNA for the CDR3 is TGCGCCAGCAGCGGCCCCCCCCGGGTAGGCTACAATGAGCAGTTCTTC.

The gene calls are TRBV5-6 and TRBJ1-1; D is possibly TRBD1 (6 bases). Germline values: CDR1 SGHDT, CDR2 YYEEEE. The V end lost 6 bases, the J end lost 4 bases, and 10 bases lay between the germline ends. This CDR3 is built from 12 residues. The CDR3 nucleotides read TGTGCCAGCACCGGGGGGCCCACTGAAGCTTTCTTT. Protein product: CASTGGPTEAFF.

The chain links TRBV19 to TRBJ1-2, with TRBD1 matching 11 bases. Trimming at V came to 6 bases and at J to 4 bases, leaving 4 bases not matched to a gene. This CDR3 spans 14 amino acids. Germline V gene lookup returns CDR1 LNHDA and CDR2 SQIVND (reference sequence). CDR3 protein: CASRPGQGVYGYTF. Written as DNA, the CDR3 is TGTGCCAGTAGGCCGGGACAGGGGGTCTATGGCTACACCTTC.

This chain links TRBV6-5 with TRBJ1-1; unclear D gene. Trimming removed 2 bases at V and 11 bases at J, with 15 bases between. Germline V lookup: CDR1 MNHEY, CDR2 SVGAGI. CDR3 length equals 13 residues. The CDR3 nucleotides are TGTGCCAGCAGTTACGGTGGGAGCAGCGGGGCTTTCTTT. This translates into CASSYGGSSGAFF.

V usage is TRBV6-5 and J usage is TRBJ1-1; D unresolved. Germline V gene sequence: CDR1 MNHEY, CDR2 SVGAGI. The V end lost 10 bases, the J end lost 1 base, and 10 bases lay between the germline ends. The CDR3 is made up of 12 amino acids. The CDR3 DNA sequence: TGTGCCAATATCGACAAGAACACTGAAGCTTTCTTT. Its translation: CANIDKNTEAFF.

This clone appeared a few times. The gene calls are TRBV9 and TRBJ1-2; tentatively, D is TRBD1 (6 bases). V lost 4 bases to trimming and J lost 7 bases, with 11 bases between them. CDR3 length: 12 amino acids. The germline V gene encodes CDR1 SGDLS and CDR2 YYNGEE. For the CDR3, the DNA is TGTGCCAGCAGCTTGGGGGGGCGTGGCTACACCTTC. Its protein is CASSLGGRGYTF.

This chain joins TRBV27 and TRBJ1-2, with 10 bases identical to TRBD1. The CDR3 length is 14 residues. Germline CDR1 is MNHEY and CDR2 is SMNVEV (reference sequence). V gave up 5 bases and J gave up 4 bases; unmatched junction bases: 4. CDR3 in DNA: TGTGCCAGCAGTCGACAGGGGGCGGGCTATGGCTACACCTTC. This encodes CASSRQGAGYGYTF.

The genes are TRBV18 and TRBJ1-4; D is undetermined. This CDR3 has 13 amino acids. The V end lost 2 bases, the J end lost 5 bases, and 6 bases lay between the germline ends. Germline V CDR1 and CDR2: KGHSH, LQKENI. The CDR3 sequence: CASSPTPNEKLFF. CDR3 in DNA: TGTGCCAGCTCACCAACACCAAATGAAAAACTGTTTTTT.

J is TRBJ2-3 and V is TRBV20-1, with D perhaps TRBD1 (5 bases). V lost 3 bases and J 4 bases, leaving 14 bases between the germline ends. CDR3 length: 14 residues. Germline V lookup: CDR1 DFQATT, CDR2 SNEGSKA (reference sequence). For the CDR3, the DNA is TGCAGTGCTAGTCCCCAGGGCGGCGCAGATACGCAGTATTTT. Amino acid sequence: CSASPQGGADTQYF.